This T cell receptor (beta chain) appears in the sequencing data of a study of cytomegalovirus exposure and HLA in healthy donors. About the study: Around 89 million unique TCRs from HLA-typed donors made up an early data release.

CDR1 is SGHNT and CDR2 is YYREEE in the germline V gene (reference sequence). The CDR3 runs to 13 residues. V shed 2 bases and J shed 6 bases, with 11 bases lying between them. It was with 60 Vbeta and 13 Jbeta primers that the PCR ran. Authors' data handling: The count from a later analysis was about 80 million unique TCR beta chains, some 10 million of them shared. Method: immunoSEQ multiplex PCR; TCRdb's copy keeps in-frame clones and lacks some. The V and J calls and the clone size are those of that table, but D and trimming were determined from the DNA. The sample has roughly 100,000 clones, roughly 82% seen once.

The rearrangement joins TRBV5-4 to TRBJ1-1; D not resolved. The receptor comes from a male donor in good health and CMV-seropositive. Sequences were obtained from PBMCs. The CDR3 sequence is CASSFSGVAEAFF. Here the CDR3 DNA reads TGTGCCAGCAGCTTTAGTGGTGTCGCTGAAGCTTTCTTT.